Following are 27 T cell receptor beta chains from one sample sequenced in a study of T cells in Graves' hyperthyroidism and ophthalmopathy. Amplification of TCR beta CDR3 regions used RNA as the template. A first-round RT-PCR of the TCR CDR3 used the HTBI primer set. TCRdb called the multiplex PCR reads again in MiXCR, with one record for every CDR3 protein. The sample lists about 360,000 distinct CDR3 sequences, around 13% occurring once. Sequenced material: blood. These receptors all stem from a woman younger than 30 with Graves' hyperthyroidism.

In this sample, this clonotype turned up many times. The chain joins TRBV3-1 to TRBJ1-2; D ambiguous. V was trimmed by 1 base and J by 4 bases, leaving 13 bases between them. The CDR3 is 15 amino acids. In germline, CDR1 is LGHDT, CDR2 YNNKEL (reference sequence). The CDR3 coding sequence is TGTGCCAGCAGCCAAGTCACCGGACTCCGCTATGGCTACACCTTC. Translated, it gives CASSQVTGLRYGYTF. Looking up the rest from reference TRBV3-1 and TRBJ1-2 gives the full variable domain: DTAVSQTPKYLVTQMGNDKSIKCEQNLGHDTMYWYKQDSKKFLKIMFSYNNKELIINETVPNRFSPKSPDKAHLNLHINSLELGDSAVYFCASSQVTGLRYGYTFGSGTRLTVV.

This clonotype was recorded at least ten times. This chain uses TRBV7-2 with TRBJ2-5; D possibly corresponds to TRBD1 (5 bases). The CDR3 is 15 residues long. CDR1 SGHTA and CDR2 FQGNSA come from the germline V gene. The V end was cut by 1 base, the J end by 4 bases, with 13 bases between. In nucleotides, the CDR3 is TGTGCCAGCAGCTTAGGTGGAACAGGTGGAGAGACCCAGTACTTC. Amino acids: CASSLGGTGGETQYF.

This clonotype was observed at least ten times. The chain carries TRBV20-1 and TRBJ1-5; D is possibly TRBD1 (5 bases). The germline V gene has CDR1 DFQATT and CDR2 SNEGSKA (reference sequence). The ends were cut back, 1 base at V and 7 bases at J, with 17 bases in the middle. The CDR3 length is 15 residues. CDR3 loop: CSARAFEIEGQPQHF. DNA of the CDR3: TGCAGTGCTAGAGCCTTTGAAATCGAGGGGCAGCCCCAGCATTTT.

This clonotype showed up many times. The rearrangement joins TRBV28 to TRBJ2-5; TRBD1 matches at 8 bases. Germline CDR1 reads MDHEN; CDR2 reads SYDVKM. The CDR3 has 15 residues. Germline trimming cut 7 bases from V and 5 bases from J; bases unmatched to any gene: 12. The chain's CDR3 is CASIQTAGGVETQYF. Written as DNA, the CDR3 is TGTGCCAGCATCCAGACAGCAGGGGGCGTGGAGACCCAGTACTTC.

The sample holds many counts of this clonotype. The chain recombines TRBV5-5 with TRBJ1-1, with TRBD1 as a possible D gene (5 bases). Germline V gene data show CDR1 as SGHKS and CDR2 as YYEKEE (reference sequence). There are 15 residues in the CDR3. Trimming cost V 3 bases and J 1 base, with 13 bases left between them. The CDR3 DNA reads TGTGCCAGCAGCTGGTCCGGGACTGGGAACACTGAAGCTTTCTTT. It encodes CASSWSGTGNTEAFF.

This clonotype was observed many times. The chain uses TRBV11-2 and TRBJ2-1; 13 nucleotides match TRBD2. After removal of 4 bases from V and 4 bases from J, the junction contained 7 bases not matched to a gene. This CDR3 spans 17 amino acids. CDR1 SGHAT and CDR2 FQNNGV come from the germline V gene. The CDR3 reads CASSSPGLAGVYNEQFF. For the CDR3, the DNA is TGTGCCAGCAGCTCCCCAGGACTAGCGGGAGTATACAATGAGCAGTTCTTC.

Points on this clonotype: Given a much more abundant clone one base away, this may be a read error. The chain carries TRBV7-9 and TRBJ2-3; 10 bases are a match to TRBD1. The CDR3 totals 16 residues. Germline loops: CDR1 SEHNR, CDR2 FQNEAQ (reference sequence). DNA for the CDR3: TGTGCCAGCAGCCCCCGGACAGGGGGGGTTGCAGATATGCAGTATTTT. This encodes CASSPRTGGVADMQYF.

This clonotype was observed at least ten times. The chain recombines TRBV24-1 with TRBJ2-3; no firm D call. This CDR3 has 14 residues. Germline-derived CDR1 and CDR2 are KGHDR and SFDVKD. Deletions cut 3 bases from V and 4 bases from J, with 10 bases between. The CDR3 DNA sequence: TGTGCCACCAGTGATCCGAATAGGGCAGATACGCAGTATTTT. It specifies CATSDPNRADTQYF.

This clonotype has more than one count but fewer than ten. For the CDR3, the DNA is TGCGCCAGCAGCCGGCTAGCGGGGGGCATGGATGAGCAGTTCTTC. This translates into CASSRLAGGMDEQFF. The chain is built from TRBV4-1 and TRBJ2-1; 11 bases map to TRBD2. With 4 bases clipped from V and 8 bases from J, the junction kept 7 bases outside the gene matches. This CDR3 has 15 residues. Germline CDR1 reads MGHRA; CDR2 reads YSYEKL.

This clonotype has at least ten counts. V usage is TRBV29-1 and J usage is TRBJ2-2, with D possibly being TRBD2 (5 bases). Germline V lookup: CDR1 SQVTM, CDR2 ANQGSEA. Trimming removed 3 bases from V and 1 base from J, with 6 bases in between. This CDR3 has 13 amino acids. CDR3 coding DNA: TGCAGCGTTGACGAGGGGAACACCGGGGAGCTGTTTTTT. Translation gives CSVDEGNTGELFF.

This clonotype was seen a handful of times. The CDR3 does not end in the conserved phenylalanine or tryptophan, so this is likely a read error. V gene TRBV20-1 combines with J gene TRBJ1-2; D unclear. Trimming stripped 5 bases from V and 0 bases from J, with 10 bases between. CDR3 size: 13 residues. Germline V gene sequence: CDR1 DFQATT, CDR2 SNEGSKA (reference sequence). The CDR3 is CSAPPRSNYGYTS. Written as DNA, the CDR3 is TGCAGTGCTCCCCCAAGGTCTAACTATGGCTACACCTCC.

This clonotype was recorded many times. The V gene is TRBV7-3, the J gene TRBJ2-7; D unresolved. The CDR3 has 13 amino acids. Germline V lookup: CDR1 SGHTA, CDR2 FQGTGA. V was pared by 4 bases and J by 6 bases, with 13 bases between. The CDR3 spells CASSSGPLGEQYF. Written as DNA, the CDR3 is TGTGCCAGCAGCTCTGGTCCCCTCGGCGAGCAGTACTTC.

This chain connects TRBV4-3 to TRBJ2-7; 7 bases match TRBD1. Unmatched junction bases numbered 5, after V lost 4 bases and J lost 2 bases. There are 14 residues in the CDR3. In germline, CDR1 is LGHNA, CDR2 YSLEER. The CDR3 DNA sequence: TGCGCCAGCAGCCCTAACAGGGGTACCTACGAGCAGTACTTC. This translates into CASSPNRGTYEQYF.

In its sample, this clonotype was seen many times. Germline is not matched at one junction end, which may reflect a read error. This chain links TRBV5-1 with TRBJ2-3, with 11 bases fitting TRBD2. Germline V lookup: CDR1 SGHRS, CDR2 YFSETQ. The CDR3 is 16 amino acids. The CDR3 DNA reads TGTGCCAGCAGCGCCGGGACTAGCGGAAACACAGATACGCAGTATTTT. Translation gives CASSAGTSGNTDTQYF.

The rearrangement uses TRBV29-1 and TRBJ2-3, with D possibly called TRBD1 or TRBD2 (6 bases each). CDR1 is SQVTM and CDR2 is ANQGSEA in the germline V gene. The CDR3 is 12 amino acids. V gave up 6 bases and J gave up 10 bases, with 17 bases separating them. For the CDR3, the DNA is TGCAGCGTGGAGGAGGGGACATCCGCGCAGTATTTT. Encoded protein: CSVEEGTSAQYF.

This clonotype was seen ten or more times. The CDR3 protein is CASSPDHMNTEAFF. CDR3 DNA: TGTGCCAGCTCACCGGACCACATGAACACTGAAGCTTTCTTT. The V and J genes are TRBV18 and TRBJ1-1; no reliable D call. Germline-derived CDR1 and CDR2 are KGHSH and LQKENI. The CDR3 contains 14 residues. The ends were cut back, 3 bases at V and 0 bases at J, with 8 bases in the middle.

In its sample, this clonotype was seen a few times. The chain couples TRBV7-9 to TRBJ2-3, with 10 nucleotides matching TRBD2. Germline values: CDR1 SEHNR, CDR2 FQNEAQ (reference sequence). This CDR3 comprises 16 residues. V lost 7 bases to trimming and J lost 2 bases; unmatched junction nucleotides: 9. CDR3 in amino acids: CASNPQREGHTDTQYF. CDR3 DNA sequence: TGTGCCAGCAACCCCCAGCGGGAGGGCCACACAGATACGCAGTATTTT.

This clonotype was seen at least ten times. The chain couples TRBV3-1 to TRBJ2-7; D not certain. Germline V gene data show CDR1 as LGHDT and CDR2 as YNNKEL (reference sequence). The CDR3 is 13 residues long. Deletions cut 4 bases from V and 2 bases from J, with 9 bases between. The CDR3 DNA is TGTGCCAGCAGCCGAACCCTCGCCTACGAGCAGTACTTC. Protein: CASSRTLAYEQYF.

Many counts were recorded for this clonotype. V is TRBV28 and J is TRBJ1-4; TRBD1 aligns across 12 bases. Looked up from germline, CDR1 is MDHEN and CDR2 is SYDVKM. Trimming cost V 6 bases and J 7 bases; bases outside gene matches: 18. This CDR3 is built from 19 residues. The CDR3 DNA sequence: TGTGCCAGCAGGCCCGCCGGTGGGACAGGGGGCAGAGTTGGTGAAAAACTGTTTTTT. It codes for CASRPAGGTGGRVGEKLFF.

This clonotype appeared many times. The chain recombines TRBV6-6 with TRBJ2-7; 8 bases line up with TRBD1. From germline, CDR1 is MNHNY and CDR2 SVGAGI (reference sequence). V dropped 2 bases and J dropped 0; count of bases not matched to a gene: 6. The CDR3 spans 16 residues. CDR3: CASSYTQGVPSYEQYF. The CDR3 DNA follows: TGTGCCAGCAGTTACACACAGGGGGTGCCCTCCTACGAGCAGTACTTC.

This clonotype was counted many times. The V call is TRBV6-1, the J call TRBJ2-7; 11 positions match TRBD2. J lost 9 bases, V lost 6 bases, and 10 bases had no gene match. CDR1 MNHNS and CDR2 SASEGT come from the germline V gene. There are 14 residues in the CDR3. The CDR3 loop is CASRGSGGADGQYF. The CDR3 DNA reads TGTGCCAGCAGAGGTAGCGGGGGGGCGGATGGGCAGTACTTC.

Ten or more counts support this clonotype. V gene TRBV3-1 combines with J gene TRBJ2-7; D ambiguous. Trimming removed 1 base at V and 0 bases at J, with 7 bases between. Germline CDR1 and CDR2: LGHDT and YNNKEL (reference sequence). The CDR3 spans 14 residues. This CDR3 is CASSQVVGSYEQYF. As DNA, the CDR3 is TGTGCCAGCAGCCAAGTCGTCGGCTCCTACGAGCAGTACTTC.

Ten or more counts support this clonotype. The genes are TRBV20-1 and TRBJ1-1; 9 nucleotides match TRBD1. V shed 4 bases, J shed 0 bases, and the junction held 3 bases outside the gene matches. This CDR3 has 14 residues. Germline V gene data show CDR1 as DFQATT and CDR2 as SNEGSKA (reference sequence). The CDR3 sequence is CSAIRTGVNTEAFF. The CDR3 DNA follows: TGCAGTGCTATTAGGACAGGGGTGAACACTGAAGCTTTCTTT.

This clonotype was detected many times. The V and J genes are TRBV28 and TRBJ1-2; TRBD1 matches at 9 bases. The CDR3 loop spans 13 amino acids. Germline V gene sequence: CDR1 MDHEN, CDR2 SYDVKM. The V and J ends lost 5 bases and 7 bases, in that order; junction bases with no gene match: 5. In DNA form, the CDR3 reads TGTGCCAGCAGTCTGACAGGGGGTGTTGGCTACACCTTC. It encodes CASSLTGGVGYTF.

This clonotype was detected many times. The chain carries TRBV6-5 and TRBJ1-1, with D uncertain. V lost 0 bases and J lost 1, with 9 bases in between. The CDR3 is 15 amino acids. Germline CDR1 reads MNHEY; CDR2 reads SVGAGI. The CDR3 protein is CASSYSTRKNTEAFF. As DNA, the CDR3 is TGTGCCAGCAGTTACTCCACTAGGAAGAACACTGAAGCTTTCTTT.

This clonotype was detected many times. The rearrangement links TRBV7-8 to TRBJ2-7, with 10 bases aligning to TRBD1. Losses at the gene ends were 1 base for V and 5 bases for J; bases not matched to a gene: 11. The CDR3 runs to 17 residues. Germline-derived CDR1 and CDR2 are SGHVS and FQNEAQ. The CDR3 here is CASSLVFLRDRGHEQYF. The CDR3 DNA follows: TGTGCCAGCAGCTTAGTGTTTCTTCGGGACAGGGGTCACGAGCAGTACTTC.

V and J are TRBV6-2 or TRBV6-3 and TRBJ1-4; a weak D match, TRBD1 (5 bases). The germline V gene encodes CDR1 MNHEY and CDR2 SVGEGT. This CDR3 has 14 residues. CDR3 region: CTISRGVLNEKLFF. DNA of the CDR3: TGTACCATCTCACGGGGGGTTTTGAATGAAAAACTGTTTTTT.